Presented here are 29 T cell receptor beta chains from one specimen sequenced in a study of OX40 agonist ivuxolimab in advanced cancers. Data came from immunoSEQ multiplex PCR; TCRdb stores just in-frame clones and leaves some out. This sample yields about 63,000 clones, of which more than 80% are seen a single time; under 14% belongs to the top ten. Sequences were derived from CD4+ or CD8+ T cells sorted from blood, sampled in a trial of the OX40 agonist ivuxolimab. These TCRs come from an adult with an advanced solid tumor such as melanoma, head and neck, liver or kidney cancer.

The CDR3 here is CASGSGNYGYTF. The CDR3 DNA reads TGTGCCAGCGGGTCAGGAAACTATGGCTACACCTTC. The chain uses TRBV5-8 and TRBJ1-2, with D uncertain. Germline CDR1 reads SGHTS; CDR2 reads YDEGEE. Trimming removed 7 bases from V and 2 bases from J, with 9 bases in between. There are 12 residues in the CDR3.

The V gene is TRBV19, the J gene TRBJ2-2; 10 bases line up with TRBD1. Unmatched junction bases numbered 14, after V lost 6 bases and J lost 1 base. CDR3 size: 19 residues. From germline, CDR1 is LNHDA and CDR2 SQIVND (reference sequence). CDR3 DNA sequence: TGTGCCAGTAGCCAACTACGGACAGGGGGTAGACGGAACACCGGGGAGCTGTTTTTT. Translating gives CASSQLRTGGRRNTGELFF.

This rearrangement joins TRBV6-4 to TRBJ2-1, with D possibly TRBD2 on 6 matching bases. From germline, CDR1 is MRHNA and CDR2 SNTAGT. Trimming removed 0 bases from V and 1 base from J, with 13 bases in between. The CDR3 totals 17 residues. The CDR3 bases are TGTGCCAGCAGTGACTCGTGGAGGGCAGGGTCCTACAATGAGCAGTTCTTC. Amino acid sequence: CASSDSWRAGSYNEQFF.

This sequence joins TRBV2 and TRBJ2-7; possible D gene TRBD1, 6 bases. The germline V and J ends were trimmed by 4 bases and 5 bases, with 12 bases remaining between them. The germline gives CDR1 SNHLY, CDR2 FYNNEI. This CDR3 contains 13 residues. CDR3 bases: TGTGCCAGCAGTGTCGGGACATACAACGAGCAGTACTTC. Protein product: CASSVGTYNEQYF.

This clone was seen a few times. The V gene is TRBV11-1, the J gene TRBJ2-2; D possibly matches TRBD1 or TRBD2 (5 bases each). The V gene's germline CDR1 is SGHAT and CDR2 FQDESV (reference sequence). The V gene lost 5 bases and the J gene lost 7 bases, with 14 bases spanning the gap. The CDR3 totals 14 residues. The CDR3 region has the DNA TGTGCCAGCAGCACAAGTCGTGGGGGCGGGGAGCTGTTTTTT. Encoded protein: CASSTSRGGGELFF.

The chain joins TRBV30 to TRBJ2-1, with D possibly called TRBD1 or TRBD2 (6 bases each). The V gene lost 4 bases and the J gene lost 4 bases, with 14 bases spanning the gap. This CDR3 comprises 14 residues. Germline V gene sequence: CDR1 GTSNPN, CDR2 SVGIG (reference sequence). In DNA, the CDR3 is TGTGCCTGGACGAGGGGGAGGACGTACAATGAGCAGTTCTTC. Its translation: CAWTRGRTYNEQFF.

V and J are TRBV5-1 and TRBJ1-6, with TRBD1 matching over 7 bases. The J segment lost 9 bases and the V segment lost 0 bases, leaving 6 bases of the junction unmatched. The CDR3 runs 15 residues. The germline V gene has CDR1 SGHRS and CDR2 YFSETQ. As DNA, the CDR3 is TGCGCCAGCAGCTTGGAGGGGGCGCAGGGTTCACCCCTCCACTTT. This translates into CASSLEGAQGSPLHF.

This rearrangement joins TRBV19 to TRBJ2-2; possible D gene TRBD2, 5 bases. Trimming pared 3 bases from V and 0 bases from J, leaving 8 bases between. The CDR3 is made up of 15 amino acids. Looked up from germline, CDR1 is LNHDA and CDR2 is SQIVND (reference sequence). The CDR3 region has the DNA TGTGCCAGTAGTATGAGGGCATCGAACACCGGGGAGCTGTTTTTT. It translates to CASSMRASNTGELFF.

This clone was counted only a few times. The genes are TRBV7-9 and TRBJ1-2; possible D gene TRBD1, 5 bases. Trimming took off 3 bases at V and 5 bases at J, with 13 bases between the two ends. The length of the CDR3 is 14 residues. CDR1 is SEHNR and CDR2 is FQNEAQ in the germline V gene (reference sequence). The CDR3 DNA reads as TGTGCCAGCAGCTTCGGGGGAGGAATGTATGGCTACACCTTC. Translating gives CASSFGGGMYGYTF.

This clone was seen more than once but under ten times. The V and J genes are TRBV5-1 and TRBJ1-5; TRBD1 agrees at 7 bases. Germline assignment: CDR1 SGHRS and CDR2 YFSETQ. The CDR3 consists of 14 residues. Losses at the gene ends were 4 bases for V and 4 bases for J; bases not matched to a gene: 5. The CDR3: CASSPGQPNQPQHF. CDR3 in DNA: TGCGCCAGCAGCCCGGGACAGCCAAATCAGCCCCAGCATTTT.

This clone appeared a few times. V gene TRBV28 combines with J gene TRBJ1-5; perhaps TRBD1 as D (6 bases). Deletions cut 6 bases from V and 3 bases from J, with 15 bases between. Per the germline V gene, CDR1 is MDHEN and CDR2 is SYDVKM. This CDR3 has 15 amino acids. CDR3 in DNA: TGTGCCAGCAGAAACTCAGGGGCGCCCAATCAGCCCCAGCATTTT. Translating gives CASRNSGAPNQPQHF.

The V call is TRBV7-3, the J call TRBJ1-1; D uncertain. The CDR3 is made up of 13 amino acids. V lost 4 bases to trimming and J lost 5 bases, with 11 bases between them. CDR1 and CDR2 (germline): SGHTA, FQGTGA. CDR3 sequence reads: CASSSYKGTEAFF. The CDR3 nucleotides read TGTGCCAGCAGCTCTTACAAAGGTACTGAAGCTTTCTTT.

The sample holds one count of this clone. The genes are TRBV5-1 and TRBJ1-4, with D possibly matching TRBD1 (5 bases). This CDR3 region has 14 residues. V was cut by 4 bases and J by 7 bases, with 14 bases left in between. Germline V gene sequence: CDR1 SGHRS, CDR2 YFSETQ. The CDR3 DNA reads TGCGCCAGCAGCCGGGGCGCGGAGAGTGAAAAACTGTTTTTT. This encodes CASSRGAESEKLFF.

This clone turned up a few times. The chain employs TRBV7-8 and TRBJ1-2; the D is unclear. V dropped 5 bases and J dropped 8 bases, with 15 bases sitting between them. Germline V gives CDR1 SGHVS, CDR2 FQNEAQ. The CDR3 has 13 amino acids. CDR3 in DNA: TGTGCCAGCAGCCCGCGATCCCTAGGAGGCTACACCTTC. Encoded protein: CASSPRSLGGYTF.

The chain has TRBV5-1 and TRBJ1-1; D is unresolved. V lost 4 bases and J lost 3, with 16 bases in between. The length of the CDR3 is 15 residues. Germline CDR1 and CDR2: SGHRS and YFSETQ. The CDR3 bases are TGCGCCAGCAGCCCTGATCGAGGGAGCTACACTGAAGCTTTCTTT. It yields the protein CASSPDRGSYTEAFF.

For the CDR3, the DNA is TGTGCCAGCAGCTTAGCTGGACAGGACTACAATCAGCCCCAGCATTTT. Its protein is CASSLAGQDYNQPQHF. The rearrangement uses TRBV7-9 and TRBJ1-5, with TRBD1 matching over 7 bases. The CDR3 spans 16 residues. After removal of 0 bases from V and 3 bases from J, the junction contained 5 bases not matched to a gene. CDR1 and CDR2 (germline): SEHNR, FQNEAQ (reference sequence).

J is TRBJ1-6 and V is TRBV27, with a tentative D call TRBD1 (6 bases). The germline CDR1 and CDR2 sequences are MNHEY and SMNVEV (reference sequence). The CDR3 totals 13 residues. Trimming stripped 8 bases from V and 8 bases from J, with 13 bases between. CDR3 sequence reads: CASSSRGDSPLHF. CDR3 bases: TGTGCCAGCTCTTCCAGGGGAGATTCACCCCTCCACTTT.

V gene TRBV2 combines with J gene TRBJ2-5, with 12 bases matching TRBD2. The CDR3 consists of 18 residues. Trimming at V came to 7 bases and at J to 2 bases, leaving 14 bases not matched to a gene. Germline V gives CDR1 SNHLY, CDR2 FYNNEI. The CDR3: CASILLAGGPNPQETQYF. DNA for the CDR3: TGTGCCAGCATCCTACTAGCGGGAGGCCCGAACCCACAAGAGACCCAGTACTTC.

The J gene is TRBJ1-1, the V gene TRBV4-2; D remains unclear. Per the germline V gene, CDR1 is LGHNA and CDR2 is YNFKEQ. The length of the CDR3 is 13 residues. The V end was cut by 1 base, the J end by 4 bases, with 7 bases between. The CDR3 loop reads CASSQGPATEAFF. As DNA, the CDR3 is TGTGCCAGCAGCCAAGGGCCGGCCACTGAAGCTTTCTTT.

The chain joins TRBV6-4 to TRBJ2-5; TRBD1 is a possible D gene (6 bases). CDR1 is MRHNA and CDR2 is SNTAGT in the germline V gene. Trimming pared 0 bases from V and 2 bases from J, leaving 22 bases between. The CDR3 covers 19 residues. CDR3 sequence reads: CASSDSSGQPKRGQETQYF. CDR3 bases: TGTGCCAGCAGTGACTCAAGTGGACAGCCCAAGAGGGGACAAGAGACCCAGTACTTC.

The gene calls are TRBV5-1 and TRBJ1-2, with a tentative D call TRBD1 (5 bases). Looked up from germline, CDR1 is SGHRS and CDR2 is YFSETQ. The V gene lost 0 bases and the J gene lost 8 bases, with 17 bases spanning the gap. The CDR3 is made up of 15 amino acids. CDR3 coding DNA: TGCGCCAGCAGCTTGGCCCCCGACACCTGGGGCGGCTACACCTTC. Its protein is CASSLAPDTWGGYTF. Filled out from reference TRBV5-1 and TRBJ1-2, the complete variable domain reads KAGVTQTPRYLIKTRGQQVTLSCSPISGHRSVSWYQQTPGQGLQFLFEYFSETQRNKGNFPGRFSGRQFSNSRSEMNVSTLELGDSALYLCASSLAPDTWGGYTFGSGTRLTVV.

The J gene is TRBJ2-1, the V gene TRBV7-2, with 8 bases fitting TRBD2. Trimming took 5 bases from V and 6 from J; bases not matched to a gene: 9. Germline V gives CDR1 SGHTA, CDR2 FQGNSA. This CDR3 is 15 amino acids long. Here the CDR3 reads CASSIGASGFNEQFF. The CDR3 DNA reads TGTGCCAGCAGCATAGGTGCTAGCGGGTTCAATGAGCAGTTCTTC.

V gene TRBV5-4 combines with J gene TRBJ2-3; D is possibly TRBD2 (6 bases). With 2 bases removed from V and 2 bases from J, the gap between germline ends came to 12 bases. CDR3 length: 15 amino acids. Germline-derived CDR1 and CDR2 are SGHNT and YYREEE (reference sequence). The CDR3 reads CASSLRDWYTDTQYF. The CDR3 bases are TGTGCCAGCAGCTTAAGGGACTGGTACACAGATACGCAGTATTTT.

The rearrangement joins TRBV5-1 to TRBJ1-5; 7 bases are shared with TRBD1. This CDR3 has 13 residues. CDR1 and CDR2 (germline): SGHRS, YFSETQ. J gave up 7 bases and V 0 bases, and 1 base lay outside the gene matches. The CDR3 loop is CASSLEGQQPQHF. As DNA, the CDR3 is TGCGCCAGCAGCTTGGAGGGACAGCAGCCCCAGCATTTT.

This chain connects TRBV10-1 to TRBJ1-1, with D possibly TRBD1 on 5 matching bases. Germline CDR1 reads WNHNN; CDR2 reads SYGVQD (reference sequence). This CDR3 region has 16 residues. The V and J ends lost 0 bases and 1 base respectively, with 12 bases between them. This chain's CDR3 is CASSESNWGRNTEAFF. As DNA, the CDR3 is TGCGCCAGCAGTGAGTCGAACTGGGGACGGAACACTGAAGCTTTCTTT.

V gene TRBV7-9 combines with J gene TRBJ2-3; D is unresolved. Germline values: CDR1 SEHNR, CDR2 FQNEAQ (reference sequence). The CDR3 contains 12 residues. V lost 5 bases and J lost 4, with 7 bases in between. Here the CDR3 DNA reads TGTGCCAGCAGCCTCTGGTCAGATACGCAGTATTTT. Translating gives CASSLWSDTQYF.

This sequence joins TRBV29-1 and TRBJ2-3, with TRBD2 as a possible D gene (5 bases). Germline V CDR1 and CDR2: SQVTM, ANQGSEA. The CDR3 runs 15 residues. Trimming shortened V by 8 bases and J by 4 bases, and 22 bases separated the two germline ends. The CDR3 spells CSIGGLAGSADTQYF. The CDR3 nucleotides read TGCAGCATAGGCGGGTTGGCGGGCTCTGCAGATACGCAGTATTTT.

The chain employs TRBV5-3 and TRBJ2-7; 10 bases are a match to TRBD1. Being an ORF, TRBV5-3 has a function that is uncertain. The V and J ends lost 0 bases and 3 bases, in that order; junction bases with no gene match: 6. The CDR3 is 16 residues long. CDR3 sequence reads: CARSLDETGGLYEQYF. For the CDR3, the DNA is TGTGCCAGAAGCTTGGACGAGACAGGGGGCCTCTACGAGCAGTACTTC.

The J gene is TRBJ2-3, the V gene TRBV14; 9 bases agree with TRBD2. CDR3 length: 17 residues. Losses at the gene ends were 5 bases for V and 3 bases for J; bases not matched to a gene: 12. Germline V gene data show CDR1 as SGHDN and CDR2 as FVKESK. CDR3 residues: CASSYRVASGGTDTQYF. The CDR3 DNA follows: TGTGCCAGCAGCTATCGGGTTGCGAGCGGGGGGACAGATACGCAGTATTTT.